These T cell receptor beta chains were read from a single sample in a study of blood T cells in healthy people across ages. TCRdb redid the calling of the 5' RACE reads with MiXCR, one entry per CDR3 protein. The sample has hundreds of thousands of distinct CDR3 sequences, roughly 44% seen once; the top ten hold about 21%. The sample comprised blood. The receptors originated from a man aged 55-75 years in good health. Both conserved end residues are part of each CDR3. D genes are given only for firm matches. The size of a clone is reported for some rows only, either as once, few or many, or as a class for expanded clones.

v_call	j_call	clone_size	d_call	cdr3_nt	cdr3_aa
TRBV12-3/TRBV12-4	TRBJ2-7	NA	TRBD2	TGTGCCAGCAGTTTAGCTTCCGGGGGGGCCCCCTACGAGCAGTACTTC	CASSLASGGAPYEQYF
TRBV28	TRBJ1-2	NA	TRBD1	TGTGCCAGCAGTGTTCCGACAGGGGACTATGGCTACACCTTC	CASSVPTGDYGYTF
TRBV27	TRBJ1-4	NA	TRBD1	TGTGCCAGCAGTCAGCAGGGGGCAATTGAAAAACTGTTTTTT	CASSQQGAIEKLFF
TRBV7-2	TRBJ1-1	once	NA	TGTGCCAGCAGCTTATCGGCGAGTGAAGCTTTCTTT	CASSLSASEAFF
TRBV6-2/TRBV6-3	TRBJ2-2	NA	TRBD1	TGTGCCAGCATCATTCCGGGACAGGACGCCGGGGAGCTGTTTTTT	CASIIPGQDAGELFF
TRBV6-2/TRBV6-3	TRBJ2-5	NA	NA	TGTGCCAGCAGTTACACGAGGGTTCAAGAGACCCAGTACTTC	CASSYTRVQETQYF
TRBV5-1	TRBJ2-3	NA	NA	TGCGCCAGCAGCTTGGACCGTCGACAGGCAGATACGCAGTATTTT	CASSLDRRQADTQYF
TRBV9	TRBJ2-5	NA	NA	TGTGCCAGCAGCTTGTACCCAAATGGCGGGGAGACCCAGTACTTC	CASSLYPNGGETQYF
TRBV5-6	TRBJ2-5	NA	NA	TGTGCCAGCAGCCGGAGACTTACGCGTGAGACCCAGTACTTC	CASSRRLTRETQYF
TRBV3-1	TRBJ2-5	NA	NA	TGTGCCAGCAGCCCGTCGGAGGGACAAGAGACCCAGTACTTC	CASSPSEGQETQYF
TRBV12-3/TRBV12-4	TRBJ1-1	NA	TRBD1	TGTGCCAGCAGTTTGACAGGGGAGTCGGGAACTGAAGCTTTCTTT	CASSLTGESGTEAFF
TRBV4-3	TRBJ1-3	NA	NA	TGCGCCAGCAGCCAAGATCCCGGCGGGAACACCATATATTTT	CASSQDPGGNTIYF
TRBV12-3/TRBV12-4	TRBJ2-3	NA	TRBD1	TGTGCCAGCAGGAAGGGACAGGGGGAGACAGATACGCAGTATTTT	CASRKGQGETDTQYF
TRBV6-5	TRBJ1-5	NA	TRBD1	TGTGCCAGCCAGAGGGGGACAGGGGGCGGTCAGCCCCAGCATTTT	CASQRGTGGGQPQHF
TRBV5-1	TRBJ1-1	NA	NA	TGCGCCAGCAGCTTGGAACAGGCCGCCATGAACACTGAAGCTTTCTTT	CASSLEQAAMNTEAFF
TRBV27	TRBJ2-7	few	TRBD2	TGTGCCAGCAGTATCCGGACTAGCGGGGGGGCCTACGAGCAGTACTTC	CASSIRTSGGAYEQYF
TRBV3-1	TRBJ2-7	many	NA	TGTGCCAGCAGCCAAGAATCCGGGGTGTTCTCCTACGAGCAGTACTTC	CASSQESGVFSYEQYF